The 12 T cell receptor beta chains below all came from one sample that was sequenced in a study of CD8 T cells in Susac syndrome. With random hexamers, reverse transcription was performed on about 0.5 to 1 ug of RNA. Each CDR3 protein gets one entry after TCRdb re-called the immunoSEQ multiplex PCR reads with MiXCR. Of some 160,000 distinct CDR3 sequences in the sample, around 90% are singletons; the top ten hold about 0.073%. The sequenced sample was CD4+ T cells from PBMCs. The source of these receptors is a human donor in good health.

The chain joins TRBV3-1 to TRBJ1-5; D is possibly TRBD1 (5 bases). This CDR3 has 17 amino acids. Germline lookup yields CDR1 LGHDT and CDR2 YNNKEL (reference sequence). Trimming took 7 bases from V and 9 from J, leaving 28 bases between them. The CDR3 coding sequence is TGTGCCAGCACCCAGGGAGACAGCGGGCATGTTAATTCGCCCCAGCATTTT. It specifies CASTQGDSGHVNSPQHF.

The V call is TRBV2, the J call TRBJ1-2; maybe TRBD1 (6 bases). The V gene lost 0 bases and the J gene lost 6 bases, with 11 bases spanning the gap. The CDR3 consists of 14 residues. Looked up from germline, CDR1 is SNHLY and CDR2 is FYNNEI. The CDR3 here is CASSEAEQGDGYTF. DNA for the CDR3: TGTGCCAGCAGTGAAGCTGAACAGGGTGATGGCTACACCTTC. Variable domain in full (rest from reference TRBV2 and TRBJ1-2): EPEVTQTPSHQVTQMGQEVILRCVPISNHLYFYWYRQILGQKVEFLVSFYNNEISEKSEIFDDQFSVERPDGSNFTLKIRSTKLEDSAMYFCASSEAEQGDGYTFGSGTRLTVV.

The chain carries TRBV9 and TRBJ2-2; TRBD2 might be the D (6 bases). The germline CDR1 and CDR2 sequences are SGDLS and YYNGEE. V shed 5 bases and J shed 3 bases, with 14 bases lying between them. This CDR3 spans 15 amino acids. The CDR3 DNA reads TGTGCCAGCAGGGGGCCGGGACTCTACACCGGGGAGCTGTTTTTT. Translation: CASRGPGLYTGELFF. Variable domain in full (rest from reference TRBV9 and TRBJ2-2): DSGVTQTPKHLITATGQRVTLRCSPRSGDLSVYWYQQSLDQGLQFLIQYYNGEERAKGNILERFSAQQFPDLHSELNLSSLELGDSALYFCASRGPGLYTGELFFGEGSRLTVL.

The chain is built from TRBV5-1 and TRBJ2-7; D is possibly TRBD2 (6 bases). CDR3 length: 14 amino acids. The germline V gene encodes CDR1 SGHRS and CDR2 YFSETQ. V was pared by 3 bases and J by 7 bases, with 17 bases between. In DNA form, the CDR3 reads TGCGCCAGCAGCTGGGGGGACTCCTCGGGGGAGCAGTACTTC. It is translated as CASSWGDSSGEQYF.

The gene calls are TRBV30 and TRBJ2-7; no reliable D call. CDR3 size: 10 residues. Trimming stripped 0 bases from V and 6 bases from J, with 3 bases between. Germline CDR1 GTSNPN, CDR2 SVGIG (reference sequence). The CDR3 region is CAWSVVEQYF. The CDR3 DNA is TGTGCCTGGAGTGTAGTCGAGCAGTACTTC.

The chain carries TRBV18 and TRBJ1-2; a weak D match, TRBD1 (5 bases). The V gene lost 0 bases and the J gene lost 0 bases, with 11 bases spanning the gap. The CDR3 contains 16 residues. Per germline, CDR1 KGHSH and CDR2 LQKENI. Written as DNA, the CDR3 is TGTGCCAGCTCACCACCCGGGACCGTAGCTAACTATGGCTACACCTTC. This encodes CASSPPGTVANYGYTF. The entire variable domain, with the rest obtained from reference TRBV18 and TRBJ1-2, is as follows: NAGVMQNPRHLVRRRGQEARLRCSPMKGHSHVYWYRQLPEEGLKFMVYLQKENIIDESGMPKERFSAEFPKEGPSILRIQQVVRGDSAAYFCASSPPGTVANYGYTFGSGTRLTVV.

The gene calls are TRBV20-1 and TRBJ2-5, with 10 bases fitting TRBD2. In germline, CDR1 is DFQATT, CDR2 SNEGSKA (reference sequence). The CDR3 extends over 16 amino acids. V lost 6 bases to trimming and J lost 1 base; unmatched junction nucleotides: 11. The CDR3 region has the DNA TGCAGTGCCCCCGGGGAGCGGGGGGGTACCCAAGAGACCCAGTACTTC. The encoded protein is CSAPGERGGTQETQYF.

This chain joins TRBV29-1 and TRBJ1-4, with D perhaps matching TRBD1 (5 bases). Per germline, CDR1 SQVTM and CDR2 ANQGSEA. V gave up 4 bases and J gave up 6 bases, with 9 bases separating them. The CDR3 is 12 residues long. Written as DNA, the CDR3 is TGCAGCGTTGTAGTGGGGGATGAAAAACTGTTTTTT. It is translated as CSVVVGDEKLFF.

The CDR3 protein is CSARGGGYSNQPQHF. As DNA, the CDR3 is TGCAGTGCTAGAGGTGGAGGGTATAGCAATCAGCCCCAGCATTTT. The chain is built from TRBV20-1 and TRBJ1-5; D unclear. Germline loops: CDR1 DFQATT, CDR2 SNEGSKA (reference sequence). The V end lost 1 base, the J end lost 0 bases, and 10 bases lay between the germline ends. CDR3 size: 15 residues.

The chain uses TRBV6-5 and TRBJ1-2; perhaps TRBD1 as D (6 bases). The V gene lost 3 bases and the J gene lost 8 bases, with 16 bases spanning the gap. The CDR3 has 14 residues. CDR1 is MNHEY, CDR2 SVGAGI, per germline. The CDR3 loop reads CASSYTSTGKGYTF. The CDR3 bases are TGTGCCAGCAGTTATACGTCCACAGGGAAGGGCTACACCTTC.

This clonotype is a singleton in its sample. The chain joins TRBV25-1 to TRBJ2-5; 10 bases are a match to TRBD2. Trimming removed 5 bases from V and 2 bases from J; junction bases left unmatched: 14. Germline CDR1 reads MGHDK; CDR2 reads SYGVNS. The CDR3 is 18 residues long. CDR3 bases: TGTGCCAGCAGTACATGGCCTAGCGGGAGTTGGGGTCAAGAGACCCAGTACTTC. This gives the protein CASSTWPSGSWGQETQYF.

CDR3 protein: CSAPGKPYEQYF. In DNA form, the CDR3 reads TGCAGTGCCCCGGGGAAACCGTACGAGCAGTACTTC. J is TRBJ2-7 and V is TRBV20-1; weak D call: TRBD2 (5 bases). V lost 6 bases and J lost 4, with 13 bases in between. The CDR3 covers 12 residues. CDR1 DFQATT and CDR2 SNEGSKA come from the germline V gene (reference sequence).